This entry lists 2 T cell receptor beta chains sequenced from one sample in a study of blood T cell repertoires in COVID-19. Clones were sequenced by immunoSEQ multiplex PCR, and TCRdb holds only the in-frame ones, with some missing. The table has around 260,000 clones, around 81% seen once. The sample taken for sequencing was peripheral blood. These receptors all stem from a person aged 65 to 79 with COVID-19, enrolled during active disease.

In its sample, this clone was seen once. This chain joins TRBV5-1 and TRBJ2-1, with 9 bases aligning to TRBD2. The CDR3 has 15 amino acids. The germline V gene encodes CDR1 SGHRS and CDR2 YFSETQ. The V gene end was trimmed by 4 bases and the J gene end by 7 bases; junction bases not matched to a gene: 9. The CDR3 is CASSLSLAGNNEQFF. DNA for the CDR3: TGCGCCAGCAGCCTCTCCCTAGCGGGAAATAATGAGCAGTTCTTC.

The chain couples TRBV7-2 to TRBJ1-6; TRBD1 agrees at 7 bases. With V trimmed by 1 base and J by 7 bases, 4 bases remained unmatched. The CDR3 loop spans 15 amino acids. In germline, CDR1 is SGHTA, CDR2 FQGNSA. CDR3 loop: CASSLVGGGNSPLHF. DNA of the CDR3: TGTGCCAGCAGCTTAGTTGGAGGGGGCAATTCACCCCTCCACTTT.